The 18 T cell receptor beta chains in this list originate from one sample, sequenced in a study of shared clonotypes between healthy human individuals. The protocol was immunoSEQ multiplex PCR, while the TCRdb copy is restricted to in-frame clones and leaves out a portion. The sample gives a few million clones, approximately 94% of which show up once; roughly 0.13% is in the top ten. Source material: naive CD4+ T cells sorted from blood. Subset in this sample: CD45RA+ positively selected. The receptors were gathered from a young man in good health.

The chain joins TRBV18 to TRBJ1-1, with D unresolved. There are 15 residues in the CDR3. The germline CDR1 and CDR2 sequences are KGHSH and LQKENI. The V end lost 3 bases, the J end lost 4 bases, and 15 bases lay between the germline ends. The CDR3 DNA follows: TGTGCCAGCTCACCCCAGGAGAAGTGGATCACTGAAGCTTTCTTT. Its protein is CASSPQEKWITEAFF. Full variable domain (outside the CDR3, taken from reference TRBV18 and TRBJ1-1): NAGVMQNPRHLVRRRGQEARLRCSPMKGHSHVYWYRQLPEEGLKFMVYLQKENIIDESGMPKERFSAEFPKEGPSILRIQQVVRGDSAAYFCASSPQEKWITEAFFGQGTRLTVV.

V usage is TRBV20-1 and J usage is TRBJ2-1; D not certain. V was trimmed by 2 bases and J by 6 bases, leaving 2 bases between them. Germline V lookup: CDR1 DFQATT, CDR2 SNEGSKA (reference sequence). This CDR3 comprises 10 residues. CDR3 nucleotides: TGCAGTGCTAGAATCAATGAGCAGTTCTTC. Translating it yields CSARINEQFF.

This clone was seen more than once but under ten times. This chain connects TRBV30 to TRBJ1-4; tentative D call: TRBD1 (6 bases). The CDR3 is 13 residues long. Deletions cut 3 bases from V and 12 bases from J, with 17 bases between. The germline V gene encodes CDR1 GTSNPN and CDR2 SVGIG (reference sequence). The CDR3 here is CAWSPQGTGELFF. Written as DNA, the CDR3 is TGTGCCTGGAGCCCACAGGGAACGGGGGAACTGTTTTTT.

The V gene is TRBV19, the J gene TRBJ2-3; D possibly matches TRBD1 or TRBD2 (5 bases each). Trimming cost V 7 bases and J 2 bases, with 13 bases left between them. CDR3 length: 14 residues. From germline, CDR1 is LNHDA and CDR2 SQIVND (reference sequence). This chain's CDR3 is CASKSAGTTDTQYF. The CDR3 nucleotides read TGTGCCAGTAAATCTGCAGGGACCACAGATACGCAGTATTTT. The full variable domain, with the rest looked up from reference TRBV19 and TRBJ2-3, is DGGITQSPKYLFRKEGQNVTLSCEQNLNHDAMYWYRQDPGQGLRLIYYSQIVNDFQKGDIAEGYSVSREKKESFPLTVTSAQKNPTAFYLCASKSAGTTDTQYFGPGTRLTVL.

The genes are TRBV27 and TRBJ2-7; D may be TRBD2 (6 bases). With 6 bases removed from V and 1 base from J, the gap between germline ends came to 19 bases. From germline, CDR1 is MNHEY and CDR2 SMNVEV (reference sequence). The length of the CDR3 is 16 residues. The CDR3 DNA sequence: TGTGCCAGCAGCCGGCATGGCGGGGTGAAATCCTACGAGCAGTACTTC. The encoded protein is CASSRHGGVKSYEQYF.

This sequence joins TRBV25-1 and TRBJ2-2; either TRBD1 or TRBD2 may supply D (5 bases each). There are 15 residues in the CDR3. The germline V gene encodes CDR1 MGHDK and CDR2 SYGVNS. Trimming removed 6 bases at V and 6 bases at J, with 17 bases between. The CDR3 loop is CASRDLGVAAGELFF. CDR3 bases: TGTGCCAGCAGGGATTTGGGGGTTGCCGCCGGGGAGCTGTTTTTT.

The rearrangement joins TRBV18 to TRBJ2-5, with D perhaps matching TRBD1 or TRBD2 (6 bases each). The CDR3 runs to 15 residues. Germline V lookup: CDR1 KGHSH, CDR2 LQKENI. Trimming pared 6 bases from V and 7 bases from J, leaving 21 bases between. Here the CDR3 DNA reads TGTGCCAGCTCTGACCAACAAGGGGGGAAAAGGACCCAGTACTTC. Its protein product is CASSDQQGGKRTQYF.

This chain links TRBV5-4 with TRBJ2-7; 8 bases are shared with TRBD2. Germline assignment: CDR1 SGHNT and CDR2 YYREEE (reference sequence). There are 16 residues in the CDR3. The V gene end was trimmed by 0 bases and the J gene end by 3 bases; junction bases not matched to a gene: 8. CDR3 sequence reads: CASSLAGDSGDYEQYF. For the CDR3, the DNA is TGTGCCAGCAGCTTGGCCGGGGATAGCGGGGACTACGAGCAGTACTTC.

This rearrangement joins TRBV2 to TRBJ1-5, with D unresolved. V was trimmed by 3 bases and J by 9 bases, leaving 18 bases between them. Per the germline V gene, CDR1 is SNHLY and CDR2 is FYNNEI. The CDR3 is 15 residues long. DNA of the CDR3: TGTGCCAGCAGTGATTTGTCCGGGCCGTATGGGCCCCAGCATTTT. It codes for CASSDLSGPYGPQHF.

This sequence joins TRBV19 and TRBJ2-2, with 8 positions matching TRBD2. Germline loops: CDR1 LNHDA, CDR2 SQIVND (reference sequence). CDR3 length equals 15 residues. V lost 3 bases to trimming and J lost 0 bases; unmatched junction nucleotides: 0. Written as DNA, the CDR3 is TGTGCCAGTAGTATTAGCGGGGCGAACACCGGGGAGCTGTTTTTT. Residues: CASSISGANTGELFF.

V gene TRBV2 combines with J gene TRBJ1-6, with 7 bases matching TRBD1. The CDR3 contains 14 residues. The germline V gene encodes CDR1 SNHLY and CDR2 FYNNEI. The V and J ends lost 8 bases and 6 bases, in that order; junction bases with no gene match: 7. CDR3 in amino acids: CASQGGAGNSPLHF. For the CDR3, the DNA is TGTGCCAGCCAAGGGGGCGCGGGTAATTCACCCCTCCACTTT. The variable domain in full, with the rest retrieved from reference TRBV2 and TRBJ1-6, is EPEVTQTPSHQVTQMGQEVILRCVPISNHLYFYWYRQILGQKVEFLVSFYNNEISEKSEIFDDQFSVERPDGSNFTLKIRSTKLEDSAMYFCASQGGAGNSPLHFGNGTRLTVT.

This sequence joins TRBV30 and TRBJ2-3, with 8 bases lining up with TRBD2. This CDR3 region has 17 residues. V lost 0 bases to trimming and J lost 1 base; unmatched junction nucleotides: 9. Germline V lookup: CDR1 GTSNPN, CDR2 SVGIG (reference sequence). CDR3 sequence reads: CAWSVGAGGRGTDTQYF. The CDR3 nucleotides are TGTGCCTGGAGTGTGGGGGCGGGAGGTCGGGGCACAGATACGCAGTATTTT.

CDR3 region: CASSLIRAPIYGYTF. The CDR3 DNA sequence: TGTGCCAGCAGCTTAATCAGGGCGCCCATCTATGGCTACACCTTC. The V and J genes are TRBV7-3 and TRBJ1-2; TRBD1 is a possible D gene (5 bases). V was pared by 1 base and J by 4 bases, with 13 bases between. This CDR3 region has 15 residues. Looked up from germline, CDR1 is SGHTA and CDR2 is FQGTGA.

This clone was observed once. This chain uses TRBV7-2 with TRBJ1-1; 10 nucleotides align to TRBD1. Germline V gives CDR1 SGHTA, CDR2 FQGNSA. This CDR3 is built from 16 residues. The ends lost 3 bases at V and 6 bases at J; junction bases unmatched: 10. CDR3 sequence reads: CASSFLGDRGQAEAFF. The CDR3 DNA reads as TGTGCCAGCAGCTTTTTGGGAGACAGGGGGCAGGCTGAAGCTTTCTTT.

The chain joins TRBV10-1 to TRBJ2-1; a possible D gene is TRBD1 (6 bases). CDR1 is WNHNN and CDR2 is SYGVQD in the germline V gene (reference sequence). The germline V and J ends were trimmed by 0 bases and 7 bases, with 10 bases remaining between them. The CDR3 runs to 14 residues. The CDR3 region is CASSESGQQNEQFF. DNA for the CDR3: TGCGCCAGCAGTGAGTCAGGACAGCAGAATGAGCAGTTCTTC.

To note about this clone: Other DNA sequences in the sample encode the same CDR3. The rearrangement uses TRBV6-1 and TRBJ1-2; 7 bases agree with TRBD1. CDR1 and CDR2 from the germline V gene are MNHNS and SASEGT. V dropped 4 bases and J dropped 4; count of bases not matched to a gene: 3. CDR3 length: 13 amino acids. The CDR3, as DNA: TGTGCCAGCAGTGGCGGGACAGTCTATGGCTACACCTTC. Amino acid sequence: CASSGGTVYGYTF.

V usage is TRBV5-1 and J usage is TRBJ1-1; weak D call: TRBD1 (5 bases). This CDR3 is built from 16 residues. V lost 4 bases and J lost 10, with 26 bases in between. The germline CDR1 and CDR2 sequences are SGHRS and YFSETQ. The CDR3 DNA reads TGCGCCAGCAGCCCCTCAGGTCCGGGACGAGTGGATACAGCTTTCTTT. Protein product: CASSPSGPGRVDTAFF.

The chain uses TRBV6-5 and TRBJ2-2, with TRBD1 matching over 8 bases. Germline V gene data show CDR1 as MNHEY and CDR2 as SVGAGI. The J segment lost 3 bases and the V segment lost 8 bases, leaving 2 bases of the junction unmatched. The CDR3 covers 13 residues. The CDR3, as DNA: TGTGCCAGCCGGGACAGGCACACCGGGGAGCTGTTTTTT. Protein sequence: CASRDRHTGELFF.